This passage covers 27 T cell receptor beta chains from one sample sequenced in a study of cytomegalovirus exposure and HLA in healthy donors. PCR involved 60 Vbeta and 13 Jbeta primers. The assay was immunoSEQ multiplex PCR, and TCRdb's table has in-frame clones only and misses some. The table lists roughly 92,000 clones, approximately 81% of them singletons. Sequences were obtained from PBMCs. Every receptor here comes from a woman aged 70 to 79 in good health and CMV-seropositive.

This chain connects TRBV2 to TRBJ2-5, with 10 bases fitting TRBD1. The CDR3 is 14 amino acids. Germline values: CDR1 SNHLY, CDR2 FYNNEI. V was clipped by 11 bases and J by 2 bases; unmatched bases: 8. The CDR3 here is CAGSRDRGQETQYF. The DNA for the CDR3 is TGTGCCGGTTCCCGGGACAGGGGTCAAGAGACCCAGTACTTC.

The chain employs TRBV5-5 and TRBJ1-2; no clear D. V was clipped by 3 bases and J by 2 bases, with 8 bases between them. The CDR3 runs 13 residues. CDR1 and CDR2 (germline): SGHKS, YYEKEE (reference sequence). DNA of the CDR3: TGTGCCAGCAGCTCGGGTCAGAACTATGGCTACACCTTC. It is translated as CASSSGQNYGYTF.

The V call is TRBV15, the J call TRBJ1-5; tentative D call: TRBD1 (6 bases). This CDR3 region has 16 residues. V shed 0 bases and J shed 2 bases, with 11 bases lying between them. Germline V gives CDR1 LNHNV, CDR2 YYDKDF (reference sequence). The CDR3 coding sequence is TGTGCCACCAGCAGAGAGGGGGGGGCGGGCAATCAGCCCCAGCATTTT. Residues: CATSREGGAGNQPQHF.

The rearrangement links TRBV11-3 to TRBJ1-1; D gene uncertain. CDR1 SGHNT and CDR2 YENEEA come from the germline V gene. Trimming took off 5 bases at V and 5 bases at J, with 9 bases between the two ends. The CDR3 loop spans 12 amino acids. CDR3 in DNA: TGTGCCAGCAGCCCGACGGGGACTGAAGCTTTCTTT. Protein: CASSPTGTEAFF.

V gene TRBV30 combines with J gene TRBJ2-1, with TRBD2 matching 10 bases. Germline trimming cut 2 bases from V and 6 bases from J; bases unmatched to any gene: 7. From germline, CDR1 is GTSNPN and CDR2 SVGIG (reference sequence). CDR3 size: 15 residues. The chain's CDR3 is CAWSLGTSVLNEQFF. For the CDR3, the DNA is TGTGCCTGGAGTCTAGGGACTAGCGTCCTCAATGAGCAGTTCTTC. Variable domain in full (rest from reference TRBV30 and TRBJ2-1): SQTIHQWPATLVQPVGSPLSLECTVEGTSNPNLYWYRQAAGRGLQLLFYSVGIGQISSEVPQNLSASRPQDRQFILSSKKLLLSDSGFYLCAWSLGTSVLNEQFFGPGTRLTVL.

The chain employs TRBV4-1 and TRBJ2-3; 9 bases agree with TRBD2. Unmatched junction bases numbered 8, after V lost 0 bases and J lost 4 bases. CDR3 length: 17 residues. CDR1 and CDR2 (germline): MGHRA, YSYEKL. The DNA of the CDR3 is TGCGCCAGCAGCCAAGATCCCCACAGCGGGGGGTCAGATACGCAGTATTTT. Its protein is CASSQDPHSGGSDTQYF.

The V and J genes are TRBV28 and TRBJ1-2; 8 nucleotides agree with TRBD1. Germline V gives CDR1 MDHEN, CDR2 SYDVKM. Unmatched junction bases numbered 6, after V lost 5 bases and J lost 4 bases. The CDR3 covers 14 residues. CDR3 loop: CASSRQGSGYGYTF. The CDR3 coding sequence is TGTGCCAGCAGTAGACAGGGGTCGGGCTATGGCTACACCTTC.

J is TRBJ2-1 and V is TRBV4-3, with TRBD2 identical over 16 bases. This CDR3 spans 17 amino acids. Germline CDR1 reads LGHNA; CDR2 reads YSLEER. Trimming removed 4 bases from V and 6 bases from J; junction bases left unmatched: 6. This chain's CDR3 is CASSPGTSGRALNEQFF. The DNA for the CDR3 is TGCGCCAGCAGCCCCGGGACTAGCGGGAGGGCTCTCAATGAGCAGTTCTTC.

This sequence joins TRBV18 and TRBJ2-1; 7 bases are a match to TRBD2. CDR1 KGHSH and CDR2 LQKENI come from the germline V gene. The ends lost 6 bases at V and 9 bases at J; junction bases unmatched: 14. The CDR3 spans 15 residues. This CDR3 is CASSAIPGGNIEQFF. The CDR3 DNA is TGTGCCAGCTCCGCGATCCCGGGAGGTAACATTGAGCAGTTCTTC.

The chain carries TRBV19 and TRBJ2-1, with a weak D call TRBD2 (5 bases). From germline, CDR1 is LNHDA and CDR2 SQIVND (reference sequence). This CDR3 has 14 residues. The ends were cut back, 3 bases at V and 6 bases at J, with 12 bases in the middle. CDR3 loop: CASSIGLSGNEQFF. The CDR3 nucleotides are TGTGCCAGTAGTATCGGACTCTCGGGCAATGAGCAGTTCTTC. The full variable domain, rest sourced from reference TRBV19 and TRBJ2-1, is DGGITQSPKYLFRKEGQNVTLSCEQNLNHDAMYWYRQDPGQGLRLIYYSQIVNDFQKGDIAEGYSVSREKKESFPLTVTSAQKNPTAFYLCASSIGLSGNEQFFGPGTRLTVL.

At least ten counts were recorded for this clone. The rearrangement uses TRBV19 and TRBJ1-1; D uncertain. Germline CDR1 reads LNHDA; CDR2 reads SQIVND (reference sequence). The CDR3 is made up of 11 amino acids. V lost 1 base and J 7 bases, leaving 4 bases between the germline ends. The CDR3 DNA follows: TGTGCCAGTAGTATAGGTAGTGAAGCTTTCTTT. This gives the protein CASSIGSEAFF.

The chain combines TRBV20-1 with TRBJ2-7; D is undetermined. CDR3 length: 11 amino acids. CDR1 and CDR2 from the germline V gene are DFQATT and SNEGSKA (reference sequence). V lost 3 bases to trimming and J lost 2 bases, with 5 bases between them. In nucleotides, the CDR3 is TGCAGTGCTAGGACTGCCTACGAGCAGTACTTC. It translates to CSARTAYEQYF.

CDR3 coding DNA: TGTGCCAGCAGCTTGGAACGGGGTCGCTCTGGAAACACCATATATTTT. Encoded protein: CASSLERGRSGNTIYF. The J gene is TRBJ1-3, the V gene TRBV5-4; D is uncertain. Germline CDR1 reads SGHNT; CDR2 reads YYREEE (reference sequence). V was trimmed by 0 bases and J by 0 bases, leaving 10 bases between them. The CDR3 is made up of 16 amino acids.

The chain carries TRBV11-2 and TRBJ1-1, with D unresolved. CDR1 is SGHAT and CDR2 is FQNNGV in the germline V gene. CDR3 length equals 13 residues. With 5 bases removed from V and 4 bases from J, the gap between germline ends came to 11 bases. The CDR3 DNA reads TGTGCCAGCAGCGTCCTGGGAGGCACTGAAGCTTTCTTT. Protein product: CASSVLGGTEAFF.

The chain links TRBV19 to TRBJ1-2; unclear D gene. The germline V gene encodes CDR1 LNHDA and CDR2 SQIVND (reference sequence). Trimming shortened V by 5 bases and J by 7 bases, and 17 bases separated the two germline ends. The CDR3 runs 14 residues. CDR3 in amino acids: CASSPGNGEGGYTF. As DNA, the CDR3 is TGTGCCAGTAGTCCCGGGAATGGGGAGGGTGGCTACACCTTC. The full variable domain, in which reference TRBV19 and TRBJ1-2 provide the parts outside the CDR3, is DGGITQSPKYLFRKEGQNVTLSCEQNLNHDAMYWYRQDPGQGLRLIYYSQIVNDFQKGDIAEGYSVSREKKESFPLTVTSAQKNPTAFYLCASSPGNGEGGYTFGSGTRLTVV.

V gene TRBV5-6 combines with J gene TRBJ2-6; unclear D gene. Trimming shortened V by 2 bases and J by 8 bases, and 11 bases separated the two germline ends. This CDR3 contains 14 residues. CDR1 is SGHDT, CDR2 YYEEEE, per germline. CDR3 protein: CASSFSVLSNVLTF. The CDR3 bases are TGTGCCAGCAGCTTTTCGGTGTTATCCAACGTCCTGACTTTC.

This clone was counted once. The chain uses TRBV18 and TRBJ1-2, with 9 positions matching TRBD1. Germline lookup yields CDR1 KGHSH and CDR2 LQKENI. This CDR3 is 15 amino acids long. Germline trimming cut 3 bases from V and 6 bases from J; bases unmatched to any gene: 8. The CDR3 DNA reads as TGTGCCAGCTCACCCAGACGGACAGGGGAGGATGGCTACACCTTC. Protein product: CASSPRRTGEDGYTF.

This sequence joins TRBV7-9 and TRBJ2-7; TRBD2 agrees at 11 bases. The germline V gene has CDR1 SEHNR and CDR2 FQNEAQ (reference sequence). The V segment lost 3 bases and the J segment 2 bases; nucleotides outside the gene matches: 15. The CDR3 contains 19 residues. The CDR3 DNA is TGTGCCAGCAGCTTCCGATATGCGGGACTAGCGGTAAATGCCTACGAGCAGTACTTC. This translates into CASSFRYAGLAVNAYEQYF. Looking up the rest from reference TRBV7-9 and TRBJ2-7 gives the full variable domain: DTGVSQNPRHKITKRGQNVTFRCDPISEHNRLYWYRQTLGQGPEFLTYFQNEAQLEKSRLLSDRFSAERPKGSFSTLEIQRTEQGDSAMYLCASSFRYAGLAVNAYEQYFGPGTRLTVT.

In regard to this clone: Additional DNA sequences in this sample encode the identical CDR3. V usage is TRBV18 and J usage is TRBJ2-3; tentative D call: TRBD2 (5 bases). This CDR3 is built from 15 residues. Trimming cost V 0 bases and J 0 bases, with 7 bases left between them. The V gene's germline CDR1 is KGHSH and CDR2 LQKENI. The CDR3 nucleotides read TGTGCCAGCTCACCACCGTCGGGGAGCACAGATACGCAGTATTTT. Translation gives CASSPPSGSTDTQYF.

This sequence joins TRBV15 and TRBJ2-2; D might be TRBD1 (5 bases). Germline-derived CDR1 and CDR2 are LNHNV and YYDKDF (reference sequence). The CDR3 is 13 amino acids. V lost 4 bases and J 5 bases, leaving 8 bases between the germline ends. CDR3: CATSIGVTGELFF. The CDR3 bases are TGTGCCACCAGCATAGGGGTTACCGGGGAGCTGTTTTTT.

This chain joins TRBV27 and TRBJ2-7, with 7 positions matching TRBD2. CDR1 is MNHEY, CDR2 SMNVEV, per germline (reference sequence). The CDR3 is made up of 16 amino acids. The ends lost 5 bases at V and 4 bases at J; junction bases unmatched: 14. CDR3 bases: TGTGCCAGCAGTCCGCCGAGGGGCGGGAGTACTTACGAGCAGTACTTC. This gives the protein CASSPPRGGSTYEQYF.

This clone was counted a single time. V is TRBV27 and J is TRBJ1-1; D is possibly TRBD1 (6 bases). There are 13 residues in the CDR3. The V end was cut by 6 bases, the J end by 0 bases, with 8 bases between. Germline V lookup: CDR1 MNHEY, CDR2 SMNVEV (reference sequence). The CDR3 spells CASSYRVNTEAFF. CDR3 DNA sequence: TGTGCCAGCAGCTACAGGGTGAACACTGAAGCTTTCTTT.

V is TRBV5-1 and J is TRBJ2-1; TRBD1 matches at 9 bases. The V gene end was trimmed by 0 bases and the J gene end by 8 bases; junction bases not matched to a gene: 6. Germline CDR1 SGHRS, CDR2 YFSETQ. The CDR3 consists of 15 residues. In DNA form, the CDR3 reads TGCGCCAGCAGCTTGGCCGGGACAGGGCAAGATGAGCAGTTCTTC. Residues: CASSLAGTGQDEQFF.

In nucleotides, the CDR3 is TGTGCCAGCAGCTTAGGGACCGGGGGGACCCAGTACTTC. This gives the protein CASSLGTGGTQYF. J is TRBJ2-5 and V is TRBV7-2; D may be TRBD2 (6 bases). Trimming cost V 1 base and J 7 bases, with 10 bases left between them. The CDR3 runs to 13 residues. In germline, CDR1 is SGHTA, CDR2 FQGNSA.

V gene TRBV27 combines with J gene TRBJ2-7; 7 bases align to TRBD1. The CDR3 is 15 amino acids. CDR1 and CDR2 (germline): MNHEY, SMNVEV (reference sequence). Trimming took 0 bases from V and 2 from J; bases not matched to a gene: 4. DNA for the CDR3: TGTGCCAGCAGTTTATCGCGAGGGGGCGCCTACGAGCAGTACTTC. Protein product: CASSLSRGGAYEQYF.

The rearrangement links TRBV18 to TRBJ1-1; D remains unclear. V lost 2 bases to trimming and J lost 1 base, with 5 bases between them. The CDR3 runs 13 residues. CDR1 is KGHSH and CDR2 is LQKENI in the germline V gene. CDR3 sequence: CASSPAGNTEAFF. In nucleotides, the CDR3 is TGTGCCAGCTCACCAGCAGGGAACACTGAAGCTTTCTTT.

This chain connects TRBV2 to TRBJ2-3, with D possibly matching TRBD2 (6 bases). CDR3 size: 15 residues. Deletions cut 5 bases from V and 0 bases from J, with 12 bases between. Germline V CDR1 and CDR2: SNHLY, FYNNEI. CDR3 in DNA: TGTGCCAGCAGTACGGACTACCCTAGCACAGATACGCAGTATTTT. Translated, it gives CASSTDYPSTDTQYF.